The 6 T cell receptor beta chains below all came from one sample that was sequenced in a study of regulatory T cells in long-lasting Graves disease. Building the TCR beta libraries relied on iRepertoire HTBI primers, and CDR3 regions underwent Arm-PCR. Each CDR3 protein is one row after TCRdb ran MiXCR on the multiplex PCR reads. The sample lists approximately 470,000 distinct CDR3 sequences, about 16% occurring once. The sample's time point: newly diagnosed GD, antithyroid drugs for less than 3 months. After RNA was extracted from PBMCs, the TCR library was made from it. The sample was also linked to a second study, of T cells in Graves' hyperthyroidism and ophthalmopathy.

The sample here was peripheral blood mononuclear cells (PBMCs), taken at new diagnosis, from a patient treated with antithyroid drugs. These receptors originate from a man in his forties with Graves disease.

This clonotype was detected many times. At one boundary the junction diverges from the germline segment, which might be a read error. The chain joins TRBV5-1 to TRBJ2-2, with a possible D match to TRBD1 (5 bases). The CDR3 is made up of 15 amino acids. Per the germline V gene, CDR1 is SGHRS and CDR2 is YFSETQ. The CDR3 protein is CASSLTGSNTGELFF. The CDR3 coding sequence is TGTGCCAGCAGCTTAACAGGTTCGAACACCGGGGAGCTGTTTTTT.

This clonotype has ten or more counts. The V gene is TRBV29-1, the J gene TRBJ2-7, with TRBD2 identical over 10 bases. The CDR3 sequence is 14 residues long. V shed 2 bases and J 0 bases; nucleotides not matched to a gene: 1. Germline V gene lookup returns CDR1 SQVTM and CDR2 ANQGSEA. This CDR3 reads CSVETSGNSYEQYF. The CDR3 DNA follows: TGCAGCGTTGAAACTAGCGGGAACTCCTACGAGCAGTACTTC.

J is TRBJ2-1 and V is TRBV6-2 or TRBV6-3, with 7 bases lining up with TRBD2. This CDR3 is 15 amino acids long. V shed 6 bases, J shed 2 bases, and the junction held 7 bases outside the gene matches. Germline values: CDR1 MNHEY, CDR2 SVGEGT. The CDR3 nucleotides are TGTGCCAGCAGGAGGGGCGGGAGCGCCTACAATGAGCAGTTCTTC. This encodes CASRRGGSAYNEQFF.

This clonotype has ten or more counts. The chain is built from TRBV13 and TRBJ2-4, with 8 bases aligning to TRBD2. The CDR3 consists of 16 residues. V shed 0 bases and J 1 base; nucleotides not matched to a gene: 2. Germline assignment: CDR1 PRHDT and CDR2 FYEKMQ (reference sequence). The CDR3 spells CASSLGREGAKNIQYF. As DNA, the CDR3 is TGTGCCAGCAGCTTAGGCCGGGAGGGGGCCAAAAACATTCAGTACTTC.

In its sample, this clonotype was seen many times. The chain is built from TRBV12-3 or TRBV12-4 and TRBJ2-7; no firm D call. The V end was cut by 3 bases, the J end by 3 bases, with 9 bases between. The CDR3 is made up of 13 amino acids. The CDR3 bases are TGTGCCAGCAGTTTCGAGAAGGGCTACGAGCAGTACTTC. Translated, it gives CASSFEKGYEQYF.

CDR3 loop: CASRTSGSSWNEQFF. The DNA of the CDR3 is TGTGCCAGCAGGACTAGCGGGAGTAGTTGGAATGAGCAGTTCTTC. This chain uses TRBV12-3 or TRBV12-4 with TRBJ2-1, with 12 bases matching TRBD2. This CDR3 comprises 15 residues. Losses at the gene ends were 6 bases for V and 7 bases for J; bases not matched to a gene: 7.